This record covers a single T cell receptor (beta chain). TCRdb independently ran MiXCR on the RACE reads; one entry per CDR3 protein. The data contain around 360,000 distinct CDR3 sequences, about 6% of them singletons. The record originates from a study of human T cells and chemical hapten exposure. From germline, CDR1 is MNHEY and CDR2 SMNVEV (reference sequence). The V and J ends lost 3 bases and 0 bases, in that order; junction bases with no gene match: 3. The CDR3 consists of 16 residues. The sample's time point: patch test 2, 6 weeks after DPC sensitization. Treatment described: therapeutic diphenylcyclopropenone sensitization with weekly scalp DPC.

This specimen consisted of whole blood, obtained in connection with sensitization to the hapten diphenylcyclopropenone (DPC). This TCR derives from a woman under 30 with alopecia areata. Some clones in this sample may be carry-over from other donors' samples. This chain links TRBV27 with TRBJ2-2; 8 positions match TRBD2. In nucleotides, the CDR3 is TGTGCCAGCAGTTTTAGACTAGCGACGAACACCGGGGAGCTGTTTTTT. Its translation: CASSFRLATNTGELFF.